These 15 T cell receptor beta chains were all obtained from the same sample, sequenced in a study of T-cell memory formation after mild COVID-19. TCRdb called the 5' RACE reads again in MiXCR, with one record for every CDR3 protein. This table holds about 560,000 distinct CDR3 sequences, approximately 21% found once. Material for sequencing was PBMCs or a T cell subset sorted from them (not recorded which). The receptor source for this set is an adult woman who had mild COVID-19 (a few samples of this study predate the infection). Cell type and time point are not known.

At least ten counts were recorded for this clonotype. V and J are TRBV12-3 or TRBV12-4 and TRBJ2-1, with TRBD2 matching over 12 bases. J gave up 5 bases and V 5 bases, and 4 bases lay outside the gene matches. This CDR3 is built from 15 residues. CDR3 DNA sequence: TGTGCCAGCAGTCAACTAGCGGGAGGACACAATGAGCAGTTCTTC. Translation gives CASSQLAGGHNEQFF.

This clonotype was recorded a few times. DNA for the CDR3: TGTGCCAGCAGCTATACTAGGGGTGGATACGAGCAGTACTTC. Protein product: CASSYTRGGYEQYF. This chain joins TRBV11-1 and TRBJ2-7; D may correspond to TRBD1 or TRBD2 (5 bases each). This CDR3 is built from 14 residues. CDR1 and CDR2 from the germline V gene are SGHAT and FQDESV (reference sequence). V lost 4 bases to trimming and J lost 4 bases, with 14 bases between them.

V usage is TRBV21-1 and J usage is TRBJ2-7; TRBD1, the table's D call, lacks a check against the DNA. TRBV21-1 is annotated as a pseudogene. The CDR3 length is 14 residues. The CDR3 DNA is TGTGCCAGCCCCAGGGTCACAGGGGTTCACGAGCAGTACTTC. The encoded protein is CASPRVTGVHEQYF.

This clonotype was counted at least ten times. The rearrangement uses TRBV7-2 and TRBJ2-7, with D perhaps matching TRBD2 (5 bases). Trimming stripped 2 bases from V and 6 bases from J, with 14 bases between. Germline V gene lookup returns CDR1 SGHTA and CDR2 FQGNSA. CDR3 length equals 14 residues. Written as DNA, the CDR3 is TGTGCCAGCAGCTTACACGGCGGGTCCGGCGAGCAGTACTTC. Its translation is CASSLHGGSGEQYF.

This rearrangement joins TRBV2 to TRBJ2-7; D is unresolved. Trimming stripped 5 bases from V and 6 bases from J, with 11 bases between. This CDR3 region has 12 residues. Germline V gives CDR1 SNHLY, CDR2 FYNNEI. Here the CDR3 DNA reads TGTGCCAGCAGTCCAAGCGTAGGCGAGCAGTACTTC. Protein sequence: CASSPSVGEQYF.

This clonotype occurred a few times. The chain couples TRBV25-1 to TRBJ2-3; D gene ambiguous. Germline V gene lookup returns CDR1 MGHDK and CDR2 SYGVNS. V was clipped by 3 bases and J by 0 bases, with 7 bases between them. The CDR3 runs to 14 residues. The CDR3 DNA is TGTGCCAGCAGTGATGAGTTTAGCACAGATACGCAGTATTTT. It is translated as CASSDEFSTDTQYF.

In the case of this clonotype: A much larger clone differs by one base, so this may be a read error. V and J are TRBV6-2 or TRBV6-3 and TRBJ2-1; TRBD2 aligns across 7 bases. Germline CDR1 reads MNHEY; CDR2 reads SVGEGT. This CDR3 spans 12 amino acids. CDR3 nucleotide sequence: TGTGCCAGCAGTCCAAGCGGGAATGAGCAGTTATTC. Protein sequence: CASSPSGNEQLF.

The rearrangement links TRBV7-3 to TRBJ2-7, with TRBD2 matching over 11 bases. Unmatched junction bases numbered 6, after V lost 4 bases and J lost 7 bases. Germline lookup yields CDR1 SGHTA and CDR2 FQGTGA. This CDR3 contains 14 residues. The CDR3 DNA is TGTGCCAGCAGCTCAGCCGGGACTAGCGGAGAGCAGTACTTC. Protein sequence: CASSSAGTSGEQYF. The full variable domain, rest sourced from reference TRBV7-3 and TRBJ2-7, is GAGVSQTPSNKVTEKGKYVELRCDPISGHTALYWYRQSLGQGPEFLIYFQGTGAADDSGLPNDRFFAVRPEGSVSTLKIQRTERGDSAVYLCASSSAGTSGEQYFGPGTRLTVT.

The CDR3 loop is CASSQDRRGRVVNTEAFF. CDR3 coding DNA: TGTGCCAGCAGCCAAGATAGGAGGGGCCGGGTGGTGAACACTGAAGCTTTCTTT. V and J are TRBV4-2 and TRBJ1-1; D is possibly TRBD1 (5 bases). The germline CDR1 and CDR2 sequences are LGHNA and YNFKEQ. Between the trimmed V and J ends, which lost 0 bases and 0 bases, there was a span of 17 bases. The CDR3 spans 18 residues.

This clonotype showed up just a few times. The chain joins TRBV20-1 to TRBJ1-2, with 7 bases aligning to TRBD1. The CDR3 has 12 residues. The V and J ends lost 6 bases and 4 bases, in that order; junction bases with no gene match: 5. Germline CDR1 DFQATT, CDR2 SNEGSKA (reference sequence). Here the CDR3 reads CSATRQGYGYTF. For the CDR3, the DNA is TGCAGTGCCACTCGACAGGGCTATGGCTACACCTTC.

This clonotype was seen a few times. The chain uses TRBV27 and TRBJ2-1; 11 bases fit TRBD2. The V segment lost 7 bases and the J segment 3 bases; nucleotides outside the gene matches: 8. Germline V CDR1 and CDR2: MNHEY, SMNVEV (reference sequence). The CDR3 is made up of 16 amino acids. As DNA, the CDR3 is TGTGCCAGCACTACCACTAGCGGGAGTTTCTACAATGAGCAGTTCTTC. Translated, it gives CASTTTSGSFYNEQFF.

This clonotype was counted a few times. V and J are TRBV7-9 and TRBJ1-4; D ambiguous. There are 13 residues in the CDR3. Germline values: CDR1 SEHNR, CDR2 FQNEAQ (reference sequence). V lost 5 bases, J lost 8 bases, and 12 bases lay in between. As DNA, the CDR3 is TGTGCCAGCAGCCAGCCGTTTGAGGAAAAACTGTTTTTT. Protein product: CASSQPFEEKLFF.

In this sample, this clonotype turned up a few times. V is TRBV21-1 and J is TRBJ2-7; the table assigns TRBD1, which was not confirmed against the DNA. TRBV21-1 is described as a pseudogene. CDR3 length: 19 residues. The CDR3 loop reads CASSKVPSGQGIDNYEQYF. The DNA for the CDR3 is TGTGCCAGCAGCAAAGTGCCCTCGGGACAGGGAATCGACAACTACGAGCAGTACTTC.

The chain combines TRBV20-1 with TRBJ1-1; D is perhaps TRBD1 (5 bases). The CDR3 has 16 residues. CDR1 and CDR2 (germline): DFQATT, SNEGSKA (reference sequence). Between the trimmed V and J ends, which lost 7 bases and 5 bases, there was a span of 26 bases. Written as DNA, the CDR3 is TGCAGTGACGAGAAGCAAGGTCTAAGTGGGGGTACTGAAGCTTTCTTT. Amino acids: CSDEKQGLSGGTEAFF.

The chain has TRBV4-1 and TRBJ2-7; 8 bases agree with TRBD1. With 1 base clipped from V and 5 bases from J, the junction kept 7 bases outside the gene matches. The CDR3 totals 15 residues. Germline-derived CDR1 and CDR2 are MGHRA and YSYEKL. Here the CDR3 reads CASSQGPSTGDEQYF. CDR3 sequence (DNA): TGCGCCAGCAGCCAAGGTCCTTCGACAGGGGACGAGCAGTACTTC.